The rows below give T cell receptor beta chains drawn from one sample of a study of blood T cell repertoires in COVID-19. Generated by immunoSEQ multiplex PCR, the TCRdb table keeps only in-frame clones and is missing some. The sample lists around 170,000 clones, roughly 84% seen once, with over 12% in the top ten. The sample was peripheral blood. Receptor source: a man aged 18 to 30 with active or convalescent COVID-19. Both conserved end residues are part of each CDR3. D genes are given only for firm matches. Some rows have no size entry. The others give once, few or many, or a class for an expanded clone.

clone size	J gene	D gene	V gene	CDR3 DNA	CDR3 protein
NA	TRBJ1-5	TRBD1	TRBV28	TGTGCCAGCAGCCGTAACAGGGGTAGCGGCAATCAGCCCCAGCATTTT	CASSRNRGSGNQPQHF
NA	TRBJ2-7	TRBD1	TRBV7-3	TGTGCCAGCAGCCAGGCTGGGACAGGGGGGTACGAGCAGTACTTC	CASSQAGTGGYEQYF
NA	TRBJ2-3	NA	TRBV5-6	TGTGCCAGCAGCTTGGACACAGGGTACGTGTGGCTGGGTACGCAGTATTTT	CASSLDTGYVWLGTQYF
few	TRBJ2-1	TRBD2	TRBV19	TGTGCCAGCCTAGCGGGGGGTCTGCTCAATGAGCAGTTCTTC	CASLAGGLLNEQFF
NA	TRBJ1-5	NA	TRBV7-9	TGTGCCAGCAGCTTAGCGCTGGCGGATAATCAGCCCCAGCATTTT	CASSLALADNQPQHF
NA	TRBJ2-3	TRBD2	TRBV7-2	TGTGCCAGCAGCTCCCAAAAAGCGGGAGACATAGATACGCAGTATTTT	CASSSQKAGDIDTQYF
NA	TRBJ1-6	NA	TRBV6-6	TGTGCCAGCAGCGAACGCAGGGTTGATAATTCACCCCTCCACTTT	CASSERRVDNSPLHF
NA	TRBJ2-7	NA	TRBV7-6	TGTGCCAGCAGCTTAGCGGCCCACATTCACGAGCAGTACTTC	CASSLAAHIHEQYF
NA	TRBJ1-1	NA	TRBV5-1	TGCGCCAGCAGCTTGGAGGGAGTGAACACTGAAGCTTTCTTT	CASSLEGVNTEAFF
NA	TRBJ2-3	NA	TRBV5-4	TGTGCCAGCAGCTTGGATACAGGGGATACGCAGTATTTT	CASSLDTGDTQYF
NA	TRBJ1-1	TRBD1	TRBV5-1	TGCGCCAGCAGCTTGGTGACAGGGGACACTGAAGCTTTCTTT	CASSLVTGDTEAFF
NA	TRBJ2-1	NA	TRBV9	TGTGCCAGCAGCCCACCGGGATACAATGAGCAGTTCTTC	CASSPPGYNEQFF
NA	TRBJ2-2	NA	TRBV9	TGTGCCAGCAGCGTAGCTTTCACCGGGGAGCTGTTTTTT	CASSVAFTGELFF
NA	TRBJ2-1	TRBD1	TRBV5-1	TGCGCCAGCAGGGAATGGGACAGAGGACTCTACAATGAGCAGTTCTTC	CASREWDRGLYNEQFF
NA	TRBJ2-2	NA	TRBV15	TGTGCCACCAGCAGAGCCAGGGGAACCGGGGAGCTGTTTTTT	CATSRARGTGELFF
NA	TRBJ2-7	TRBD2	TRBV4-2	TGTGCCAGCAGCCAAGAAACGGGAGGAAACGAGCAGTACTTC	CASSQETGGNEQYF
few	TRBJ1-4	TRBD1	TRBV7-2	TGTGCCAGCAGCTTGAGGGGGCCAATAGAAAAACTGTTTTTT	CASSLRGPIEKLFF
NA	TRBJ2-3	NA	TRBV19	TGTGCCAGTAGTATCCAGGGCACAGATACGCAGTATTTT	CASSIQGTDTQYF
NA	TRBJ1-1	NA	TRBV15	TGTGCCACCAGCAGAGATCACCAGGGCACTGAAGCTTTCTTT	CATSRDHQGTEAFF
NA	TRBJ2-2	TRBD2	TRBV7-3	TGTGCCAGCGCTAGCGGGACCCACACCGGGGAGCTGTTTTTT	CASASGTHTGELFF
NA	TRBJ1-2	NA	TRBV19	TGTGCCAGTAGACAGGGTTATGGCTACACCTTC	CASRQGYGYTF
NA	TRBJ1-1	TRBD1	TRBV5-6	TGTGCCAGCAGCCTCGGGGACAGACCGAACACTGAAGCTTTCTTT	CASSLGDRPNTEAFF
NA	TRBJ2-5	TRBD2	TRBV5-1	TGCGCCAGCAGCTTAACTAGCGGGAGGAGAGAGACCCAGTACTTC	CASSLTSGRRETQYF
NA	TRBJ1-5	NA	TRBV15	TGTGCCACCAGCAGAGGCACGTCGGGAGACAATCAGCCCCAGCATTTT	CATSRGTSGDNQPQHF
NA	TRBJ2-1	TRBD1	TRBV19	TGTGCCAGTAGTATGGCGGGACAGGGGTCCTACAATGAGCAGTTCTTC	CASSMAGQGSYNEQFF
NA	TRBJ2-3	TRBD1	TRBV2	TGTGCCAGCAAACGGACAGGGGTTACAGATACGCAGTATTTT	CASKRTGVTDTQYF
NA	TRBJ2-6	NA	TRBV7-6	TGTGCCAGCAGCCCCCGGAGTTCTGGGGCCAACGTCCTGACTTTC	CASSPRSSGANVLTF
NA	TRBJ2-1	TRBD1	TRBV7-9	TGTGCCAGCAGCTCAAACACAGGACAGGGAACCTACAATGAGCAGTTCTTC	CASSSNTGQGTYNEQFF
once	TRBJ1-1	TRBD1	TRBV19	TGTGCCAGTAGGAAGGGACAGGAGAACACTGAAGCTTTCTTT	CASRKGQENTEAFF
NA	TRBJ1-2	TRBD1	TRBV11-3	TGTGCCAGCAGCCTGGGACAGGGGCACTATGGCTACACCTTC	CASSLGQGHYGYTF
NA	TRBJ1-6	NA	TRBV30	TGTGCCTGGAATCAGGGGTTTAAGGCACCCCTCCACTTT	CAWNQGFKAPLHF
NA	TRBJ1-2	TRBD1	TRBV6-5	TGTGCCAGCAGTTGGTTGACAGGGTCTAACTATGGCTACACCTTC	CASSWLTGSNYGYTF
few	TRBJ2-1	TRBD2	TRBV7-8	TGTGCCAGCAGCTTCGGGCTAGCGGGAGAGAAGTTCTTC	CASSFGLAGEKFF
NA	TRBJ2-7	NA	TRBV9	TGTGCCAGCAGCCGACGGAGCGAAAGTTTCTACGAGCAGTACTTC	CASSRRSESFYEQYF
NA	TRBJ2-3	NA	TRBV6-4	TGTGCCAGCAGCTTTACGGTGGGAGATAGCACAGATACGCAGTATTTT	CASSFTVGDSTDTQYF
NA	TRBJ1-5	TRBD1	TRBV15	TGTGCCACCAGCAGGGGATCAGGGGGAAGCAATCAGCCCCAGCATTTT	CATSRGSGGSNQPQHF
NA	TRBJ2-1	TRBD1	TRBV29-1	TGCAGCGCAGCAGAGGGACAGGGGGCCCGTTGGAGAAATGAGCAGTTCTTC	CSAAEGQGARWRNEQFF
NA	TRBJ1-4	NA	TRBV19	TGTGCCAGTAGTGCCCGGCAGGCAACTAATGAAAAACTGTTTTTT	CASSARQATNEKLFF
few	TRBJ1-3	NA	TRBV19	TGTGCCAGTAGTGGCCGAAACACCATATATTTT	CASSGRNTIYF
NA	TRBJ2-2	TRBD2	TRBV5-1	TGCGCCAGCAGCTTGGTCGGCGGGAGTGGAACCGGGGAGCTGTTTTTT	CASSLVGGSGTGELFF
NA	TRBJ2-2	NA	TRBV15	TGTGCCACCATCGGGTCGCCGAACACCGGGGAGCTGTTTTTT	CATIGSPNTGELFF
NA	TRBJ2-7	NA	TRBV6-1	TGTGCCAGCAGTGAATCGGCGACAGAGCACTACGAGCAGTACTTC	CASSESATEHYEQYF
few	TRBJ2-1	NA	TRBV21-1	TGTGCCAGCAGCAAATCCAGGGTATACTACAATGAGCAGTTCTTC	CASSKSRVYYNEQFF
NA	TRBJ1-3	NA	TRBV3-1/TRBV3-2	TGTGCCAGCAGCCAAGATGTTTCGGGGGGAGGAAACACCATATATTTT	CASSQDVSGGGNTIYF
once	TRBJ1-6	NA	TRBV19	TGTGCCAGTAGTATCGGGACAACCTATAATTCACCCCTCCACTTT	CASSIGTTYNSPLHF
NA	TRBJ2-1	TRBD2	TRBV6-5	TGTGCCTCCACGGGAGGGTACAATGAGCAGTTCTTC	CASTGGYNEQFF
NA	TRBJ1-6	TRBD1	TRBV4-3	TGCGCCAGCAGCCCTTCATCCCCCACAGGGGGCGGTGGTAATTCACCCCTCCACTTT	CASSPSSPTGGGGNSPLHF